This record covers a single T cell receptor (beta chain). The sample comes from a study of T cell changes during pregnancy in multiple sclerosis. Germline V lookup: CDR1 SEHNR, CDR2 FQNEAQ (reference sequence). There are 14 residues in the CDR3. Trimming took 4 bases from V and 4 from J; bases not matched to a gene: 4. Profiled with immunoSEQ multiplex PCR; TCRdb holds only in-frame clones, not every one. The sample carries roughly 100,000 clones, more than 90% recorded once. The specimen was peripheral blood, collected in the second trimester of pregnancy. The clonotype originates from a female donor with multiple sclerosis, enrolled in a pregnancy study. V usage is TRBV7-9 and J usage is TRBJ2-1; 7 bases map to TRBD1. The CDR3: CASSYRGGYNEQFF. CDR3 coding DNA: TGTGCCAGCAGCTACAGGGGCGGGTACAATGAGCAGTTCTTC.